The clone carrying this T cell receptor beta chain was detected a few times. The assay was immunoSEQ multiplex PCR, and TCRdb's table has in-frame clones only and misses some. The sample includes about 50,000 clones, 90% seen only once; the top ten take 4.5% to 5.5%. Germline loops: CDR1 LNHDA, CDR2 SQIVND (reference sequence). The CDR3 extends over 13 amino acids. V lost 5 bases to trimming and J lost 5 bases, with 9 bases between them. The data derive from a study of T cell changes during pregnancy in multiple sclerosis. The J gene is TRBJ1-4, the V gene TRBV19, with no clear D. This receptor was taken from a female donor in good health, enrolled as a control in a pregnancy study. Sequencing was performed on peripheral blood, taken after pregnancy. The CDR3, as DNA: TGTGCCAGTAGTCCGAGTATCAATGAAAAACTGTTTTTT. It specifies CASSPSINEKLFF.